A selection of T cell receptor beta chains follows, all from one sample in a study of T-cell memory formation after mild COVID-19. Each CDR3 protein gets one entry after TCRdb re-called the 5' RACE reads with MiXCR. The sample has approximately 350,000 distinct CDR3 sequences; around an eighth are singletons. Sequenced material: PBMCs or a T cell subset sorted from them (not recorded which). The receptor source for this set is a young man who had mild COVID-19 (a few samples of this study predate the infection). Cell type and time point are not known. Both conserved end residues are part of each CDR3. The order of the fields is clone size, J gene, D gene, V gene, CDR3 length, CDR3 DNA, CDR3 protein. The D gene is left open where the match is weak. Size tells how often a clone was seen (once, few, many) or the class of an expanded clone, and some rows leave it out.

many,TRBJ2-3,NA,TRBV7-2,13,TGTGCCAGCAGCTTAGTAGCTTGGGATACGCAGTATTTT,CASSLVAWDTQYF
NA,TRBJ1-1,TRBD1,TRBV4-3,15,TGCGCCAGCAGCTCCCAGCCGACAGGGGGCGGAGAAGCTTTCTTT,CASSSQPTGGGEAFF
NA,TRBJ2-3,TRBD1,TRBV5-1,15,TGCGCCAGCAGCAAAGGGGACAGGGTCTCGGATACGCAGTATTTT,CASSKGDRVSDTQYF
many,TRBJ2-5,TRBD2,TRBV24-1,17,TGTGCCACCAGTCTAGGTGGCGGGGGGGCTCATGAGGAGACCCAGTACTTC,CATSLGGGGAHEETQYF
NA,TRBJ2-5,TRBD1,TRBV7-8,14,TGTGCCAGCAGCTACACAGGGGCTGGAGAGACCCAGTACTTC,CASSYTGAGETQYF
NA,TRBJ1-1,NA,TRBV12-3/TRBV12-4,15,TGTGCCAGCAGTTTATGGGGGTGGAAGAACACTGAAGCTTTCTTT,CASSLWGWKNTEAFF
many,TRBJ2-5,TRBD2,TRBV7-2,14,TGTGCCAGCACCATGAATAGCGGGGGGGAGACCCAGTACTTC,CASTMNSGGETQYF
few,TRBJ2-7,TRBD1,TRBV4-2,16,TGTGCCAGCAGCCAAGCAACACAGGACAGGGGCGTCGAGCAGTACTTC,CASSQATQDRGVEQYF
few,TRBJ2-3,NA,TRBV5-1,13,TGCGCCAGCAGCCGGAATGACGCAGATACGCAGTATTTT,CASSRNDADTQYF
NA,TRBJ2-2,TRBD2,TRBV5-1,16,TGCGCCAGCCACAATCCTGGGACTAGCGGCACCGGGGAGCTGTTTTTT,CASHNPGTSGTGELFF
NA,TRBJ1-2,TRBD1,TRBV4-3,16,TGCGCCAGCAGCCAAGACCCGGGGCAGGGGGCGTTGGGCTACACCTTC,CASSQDPGQGALGYTF
few,TRBJ2-5,NA,TRBV7-9,16,TGTGCCAGCAGCGCCGCCGAGGCGGTCCACCAAGAGACCCAGTACTTC,CASSAAEAVHQETQYF
few,TRBJ2-5,NA,TRBV5-5,12,TGTGCCAGCAGCGAATCCGGGCAGACCCAGTACTTC,CASSESGQTQYF
few,TRBJ2-3,TRBD2,TRBV6-5,19,TGTGCCAGCAGTTACTCGTTTTTTCTAGCGGGCACCAGCACAGATACGCAGTATTTT,CASSYSFFLAGTSTDTQYF
NA,TRBJ2-7,TRBD1,TRBV7-9,18,TGTGCCAGCAGCTTATCCTTCGCGAACAGGGGGCTTTCCTACGAGCAGTACTTC,CASSLSFANRGLSYEQYF
few,TRBJ1-5,NA,TRBV10-3,19,TGTGCCATCACCGGGACGGAGAAAGGTAGTAGGGATAGCAATCAGCCCCAGCATTTT,CAITGTEKGSRDSNQPQHF
few,TRBJ1-1,TRBD1,TRBV3-1,13,TGTGCCAGCAGCTACCGAAGGGGGCGGGAAGCTTTCTTT,CASSYRRGREAFF
few,TRBJ1-1,TRBD1,TRBV5-1,17,TGCGCCAGCAGCCTTCGGACAGGACAGTGGGGTGACACTGAAGCTTTCTTT,CASSLRTGQWGDTEAFF
many,TRBJ1-1,NA,TRBV7-6,12,TGTGCCAGCAGCTTACTGAACACTGAAGCTTTCTTT,CASSLLNTEAFF
many,TRBJ1-6,NA,TRBV7-9,14,TGTGCCAGCAGCTTAGTTACGGAAAATTCACCCCTCCACTTT,CASSLVTENSPLHF